Only a few counts were recorded for the clone carrying this T cell receptor (beta chain). The table came from immunoSEQ multiplex PCR; TCRdb's copy has only in-frame clones and leaves some out. Of 80,000 or so clones in the sample, around 79% were seen once. This CDR3 is 14 amino acids long. V dropped 5 bases and J dropped 2; count of bases not matched to a gene: 4. Germline V gives CDR1 SGHAT, CDR2 FQNNGV. The entry originates in a study of radiotherapy plus CTLA-4 blockade in lung cancer. Study information: Objective responses were observed in about a sixth of patients, and disease control was achieved by approximately 32%.

The receptor's source is a human donor with non-small cell lung cancer whose response to radiotherapy plus ipilimumab could not be evaluated. Some clones in this sample may be carry-over from other donors' samples. V is TRBV11-2 and J is TRBJ2-3; 7 bases align to TRBD1. The specimen comprised peripheral blood, sampled from a patient treated with radiotherapy plus ipilimumab. The CDR3: CASSPTGITDTQYF. The DNA for the CDR3 is TGTGCCAGCAGCCCGACAGGGATCACAGATACGCAGTATTTT.